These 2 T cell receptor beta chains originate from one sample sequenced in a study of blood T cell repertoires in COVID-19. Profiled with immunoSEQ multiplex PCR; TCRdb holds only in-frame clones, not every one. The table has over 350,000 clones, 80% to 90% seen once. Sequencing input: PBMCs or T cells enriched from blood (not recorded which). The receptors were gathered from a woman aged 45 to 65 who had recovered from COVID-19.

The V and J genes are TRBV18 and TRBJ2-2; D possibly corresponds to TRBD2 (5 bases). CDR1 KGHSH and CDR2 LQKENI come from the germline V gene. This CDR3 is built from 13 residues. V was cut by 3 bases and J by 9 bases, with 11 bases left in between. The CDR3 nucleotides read TGTGCCAGCTCACCTGTTGAGGGCCGGGAGCTGTTTTTT. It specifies CASSPVEGRELFF. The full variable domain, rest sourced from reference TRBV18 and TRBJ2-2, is NAGVMQNPRHLVRRRGQEARLRCSPMKGHSHVYWYRQLPEEGLKFMVYLQKENIIDESGMPKERFSAEFPKEGPSILRIQQVVRGDSAAYFCASSPVEGRELFFGEGSRLTVL.

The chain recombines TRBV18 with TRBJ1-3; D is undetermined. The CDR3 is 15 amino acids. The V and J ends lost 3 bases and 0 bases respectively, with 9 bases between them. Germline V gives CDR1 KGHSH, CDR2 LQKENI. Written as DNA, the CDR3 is TGTGCCAGCTCACCCCCAGGCGTCTCTGGAAACACCATATATTTT. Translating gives CASSPPGVSGNTIYF. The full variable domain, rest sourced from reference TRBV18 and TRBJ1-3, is NAGVMQNPRHLVRRRGQEARLRCSPMKGHSHVYWYRQLPEEGLKFMVYLQKENIIDESGMPKERFSAEFPKEGPSILRIQQVVRGDSAAYFCASSPPGVSGNTIYFGEGSWLTVV.